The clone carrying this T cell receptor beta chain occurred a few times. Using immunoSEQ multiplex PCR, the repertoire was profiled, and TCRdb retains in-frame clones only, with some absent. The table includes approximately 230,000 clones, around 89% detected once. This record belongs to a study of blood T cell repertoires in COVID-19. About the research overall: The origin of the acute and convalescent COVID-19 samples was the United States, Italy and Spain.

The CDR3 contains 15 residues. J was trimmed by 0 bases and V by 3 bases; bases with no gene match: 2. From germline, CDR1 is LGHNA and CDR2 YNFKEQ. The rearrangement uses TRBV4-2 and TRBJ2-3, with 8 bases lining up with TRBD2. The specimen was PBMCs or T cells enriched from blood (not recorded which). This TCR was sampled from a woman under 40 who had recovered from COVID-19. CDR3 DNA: TGTGCCAGCAGCCATAGCGGGACCAGCACAGATACGCAGTATTTT. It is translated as CASSHSGTSTDTQYF.